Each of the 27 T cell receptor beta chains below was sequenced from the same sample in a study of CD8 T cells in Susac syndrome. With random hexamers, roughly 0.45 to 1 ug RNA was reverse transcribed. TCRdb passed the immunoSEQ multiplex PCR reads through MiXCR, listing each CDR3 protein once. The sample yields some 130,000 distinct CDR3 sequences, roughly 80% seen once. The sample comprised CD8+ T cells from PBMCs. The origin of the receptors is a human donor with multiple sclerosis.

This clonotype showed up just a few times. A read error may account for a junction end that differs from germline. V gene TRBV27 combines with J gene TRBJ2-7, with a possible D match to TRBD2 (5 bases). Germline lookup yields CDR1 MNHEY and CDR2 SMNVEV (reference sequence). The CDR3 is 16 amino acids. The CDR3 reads CASSVSKGVKTYEQYF. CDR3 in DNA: TGTGCCAGCAGTGTATCGAAGGGAGTCAAAACCTACGAGCAGTACTTC.

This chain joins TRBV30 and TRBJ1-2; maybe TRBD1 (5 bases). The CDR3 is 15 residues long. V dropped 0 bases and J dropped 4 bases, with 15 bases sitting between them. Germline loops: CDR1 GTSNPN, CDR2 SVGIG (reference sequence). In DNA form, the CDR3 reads TGTGCCTGGAGTGTACGTAGGGGTTTCATCTATGGCTACACCTTC. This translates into CAWSVRRGFIYGYTF.

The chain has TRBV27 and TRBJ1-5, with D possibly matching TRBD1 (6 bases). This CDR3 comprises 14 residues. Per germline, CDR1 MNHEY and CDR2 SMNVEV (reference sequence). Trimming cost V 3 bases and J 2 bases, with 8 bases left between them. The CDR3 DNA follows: TGTGCCAGCAGTTTCGCAGGGGGCAATCAGCCCCAGCATTTT. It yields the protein CASSFAGGNQPQHF.

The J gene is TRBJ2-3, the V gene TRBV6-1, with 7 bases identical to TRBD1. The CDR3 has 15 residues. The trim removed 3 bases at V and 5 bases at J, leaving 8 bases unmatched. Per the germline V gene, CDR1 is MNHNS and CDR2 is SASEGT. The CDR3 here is CASSENPSGGDTQYF. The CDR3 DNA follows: TGTGCCAGCAGTGAGAACCCGTCAGGGGGAGATACGCAGTATTTT.

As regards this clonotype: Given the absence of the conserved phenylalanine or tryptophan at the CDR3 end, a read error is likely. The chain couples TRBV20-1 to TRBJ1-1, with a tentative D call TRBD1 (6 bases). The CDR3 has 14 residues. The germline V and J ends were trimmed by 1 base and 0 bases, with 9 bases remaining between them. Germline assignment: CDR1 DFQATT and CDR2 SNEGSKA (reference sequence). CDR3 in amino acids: CSARGHRVNTEAFL. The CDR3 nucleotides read TGCAGTGCTAGAGGGCACAGGGTGAACACTGAAGCTTTCCTT.

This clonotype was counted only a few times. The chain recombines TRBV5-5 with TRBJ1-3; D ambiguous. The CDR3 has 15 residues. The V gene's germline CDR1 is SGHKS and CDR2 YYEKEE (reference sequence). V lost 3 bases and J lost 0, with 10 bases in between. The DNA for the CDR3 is TGTGCCAGCAGCTACGACCCGAGCTCTGGAAACACCATATATTTT. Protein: CASSYDPSSGNTIYF.

The DNA of the CDR3 is TGTGCCAGCAGCCATTCCTTTATCGCGGTCGACGGAGTCCATGAGCAGTTCTTC. Translating it yields CASSHSFIAVDGVHEQFF. This sequence joins TRBV14 and TRBJ2-1; D gene ambiguous. Trimming cost V 3 bases and J 8 bases, with 26 bases left between them. Germline values: CDR1 SGHDN, CDR2 FVKESK. The CDR3 runs to 18 residues.

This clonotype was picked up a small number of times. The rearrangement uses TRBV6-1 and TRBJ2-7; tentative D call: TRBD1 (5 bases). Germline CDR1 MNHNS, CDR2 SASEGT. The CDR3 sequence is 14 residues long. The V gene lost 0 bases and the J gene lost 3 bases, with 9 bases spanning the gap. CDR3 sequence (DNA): TGTGCCAGCAGTGAAGCGTGGGGCGACTACGAGCAGTACGTC. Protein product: CASSEAWGDYEQYV.

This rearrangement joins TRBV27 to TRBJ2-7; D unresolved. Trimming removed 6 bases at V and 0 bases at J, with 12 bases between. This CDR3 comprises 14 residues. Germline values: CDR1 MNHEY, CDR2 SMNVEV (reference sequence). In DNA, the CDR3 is TGTGCCAGCAGCCCCGGTATGACCTCCTACGAGCAGTACTTC. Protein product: CASSPGMTSYEQYF.

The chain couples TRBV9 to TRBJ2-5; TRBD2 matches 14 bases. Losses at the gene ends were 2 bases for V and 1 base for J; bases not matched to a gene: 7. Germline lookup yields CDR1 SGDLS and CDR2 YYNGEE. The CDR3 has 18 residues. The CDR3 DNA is TGTGCCAGCAGCGTTGGGACTAGCGGGAGAAGGTCCCAAGAGACCCAGTACTTC. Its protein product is CASSVGTSGRRSQETQYF.

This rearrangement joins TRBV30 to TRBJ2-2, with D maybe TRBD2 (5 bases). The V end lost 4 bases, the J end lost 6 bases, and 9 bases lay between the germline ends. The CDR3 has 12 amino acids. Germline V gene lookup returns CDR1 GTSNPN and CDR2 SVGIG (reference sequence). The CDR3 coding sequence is TGTGCCTGGAACGAGGGTCCCGGGGAGCTGTTTTTT. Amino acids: CAWNEGPGELFF.

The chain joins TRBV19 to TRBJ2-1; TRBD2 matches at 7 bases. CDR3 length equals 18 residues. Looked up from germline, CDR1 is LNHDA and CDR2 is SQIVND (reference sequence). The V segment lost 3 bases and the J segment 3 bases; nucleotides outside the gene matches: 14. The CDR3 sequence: CASSMGGSLTFVYNEQFF. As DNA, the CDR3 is TGTGCCAGTAGTATGGGGGGGAGTCTAACTTTTGTCTACAATGAGCAGTTCTTC.

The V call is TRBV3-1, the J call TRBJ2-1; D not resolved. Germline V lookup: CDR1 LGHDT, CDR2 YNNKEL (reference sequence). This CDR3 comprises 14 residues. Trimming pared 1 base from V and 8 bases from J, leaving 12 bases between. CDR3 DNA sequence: TGTGCCAGCAGCCAAGTGACGACCTGGCATGAGCAGTTCTTC. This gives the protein CASSQVTTWHEQFF.

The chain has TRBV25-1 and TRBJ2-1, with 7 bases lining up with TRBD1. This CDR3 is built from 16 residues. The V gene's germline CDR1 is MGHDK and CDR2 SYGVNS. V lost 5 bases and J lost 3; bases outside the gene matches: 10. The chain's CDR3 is CASSPRDRVIYNEQFF. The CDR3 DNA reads TGTGCCAGCAGTCCCAGAGACAGGGTTATCTACAATGAGCAGTTCTTC.

In DNA, the CDR3 is TGCAGTGCTAGAGATAGGGACTCAGCCCCCAATGAGCAGTTCTTC. Amino acids: CSARDRDSAPNEQFF. This chain joins TRBV20-1 and TRBJ2-1; D perhaps matches TRBD2 (6 bases). The germline CDR1 and CDR2 sequences are DFQATT and SNEGSKA (reference sequence). The CDR3 runs 15 residues. V was cut by 0 bases and J by 6 bases, with 15 bases left in between.

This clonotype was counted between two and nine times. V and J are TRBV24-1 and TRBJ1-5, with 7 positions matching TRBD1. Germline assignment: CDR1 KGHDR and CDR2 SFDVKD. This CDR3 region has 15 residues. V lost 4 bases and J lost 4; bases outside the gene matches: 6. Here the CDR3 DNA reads TGTGCCACCAGTGAGGCAGGGGGACGAAATCAGCCCCAGCATTTT. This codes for CATSEAGGRNQPQHF.

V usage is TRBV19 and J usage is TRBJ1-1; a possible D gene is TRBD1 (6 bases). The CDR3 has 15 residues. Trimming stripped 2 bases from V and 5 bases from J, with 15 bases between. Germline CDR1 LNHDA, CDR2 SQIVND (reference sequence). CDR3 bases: TGTGCCAGTAGTATACGGGACAACCAGCGGACTGAAGCTTTCTTT. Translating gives CASSIRDNQRTEAFF.

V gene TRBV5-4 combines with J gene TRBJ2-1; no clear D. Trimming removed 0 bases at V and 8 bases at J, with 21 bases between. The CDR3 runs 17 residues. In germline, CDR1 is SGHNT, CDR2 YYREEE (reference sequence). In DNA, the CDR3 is TGTGCCAGCAGCTTGGCCCTTCCCAGGTTGGTAAGCGATGAGCAGTTCTTC. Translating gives CASSLALPRLVSDEQFF.

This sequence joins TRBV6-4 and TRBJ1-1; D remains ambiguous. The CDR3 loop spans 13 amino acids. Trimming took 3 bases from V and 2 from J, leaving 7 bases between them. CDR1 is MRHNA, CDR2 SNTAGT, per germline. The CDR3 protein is CASSEFRNTEAFF. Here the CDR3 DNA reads TGTGCCAGCAGTGAATTCCGCAACACTGAAGCTTTCTTT.

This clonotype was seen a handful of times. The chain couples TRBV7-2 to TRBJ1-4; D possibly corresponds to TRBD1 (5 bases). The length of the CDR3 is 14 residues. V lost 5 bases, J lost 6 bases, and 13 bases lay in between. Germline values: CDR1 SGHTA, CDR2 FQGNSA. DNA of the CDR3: TGTGCCAGCAGCGGGACGGTGACCTATGAAAAACTGTTTTTT. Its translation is CASSGTVTYEKLFF.

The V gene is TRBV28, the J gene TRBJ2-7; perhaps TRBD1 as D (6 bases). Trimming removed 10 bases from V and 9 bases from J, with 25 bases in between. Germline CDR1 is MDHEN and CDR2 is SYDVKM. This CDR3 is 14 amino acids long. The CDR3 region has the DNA TGTGCCACCCTGAATGGGCAGGGGATCCTAGGGCAGTACTTC. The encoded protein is CATLNGQGILGQYF.

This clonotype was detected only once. This CDR3 is CSARVAGTNEQFF. Here the CDR3 DNA reads TGCAGTGCTAGAGTGGCGGGGACGAATGAGCAGTTCTTC. The rearrangement joins TRBV20-1 to TRBJ2-1, with a tentative D call TRBD2 (6 bases). CDR3 length equals 13 residues. The V and J ends lost 1 base and 7 bases respectively, with 11 bases between them. Per the germline V gene, CDR1 is DFQATT and CDR2 is SNEGSKA (reference sequence).

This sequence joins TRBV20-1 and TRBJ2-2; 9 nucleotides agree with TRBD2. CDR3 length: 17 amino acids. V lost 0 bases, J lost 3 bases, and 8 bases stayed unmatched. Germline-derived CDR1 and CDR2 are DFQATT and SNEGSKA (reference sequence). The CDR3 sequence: CSARDLYERGDTGELFF. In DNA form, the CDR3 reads TGCAGTGCTAGAGATCTATACGAGCGGGGGGACACCGGGGAGCTGTTTTTT.

The CDR3 loop reads CATSDISGRDRTDYGYTF. In nucleotides, the CDR3 is TGTGCCACCAGTGATATATCCGGTCGGGACAGGACCGACTATGGCTACACCTTC. The chain uses TRBV24-1 and TRBJ1-2, with 8 bases lining up with TRBD1. The junction had 14 bases not matched to a gene; V was cut back by 3 bases and J by 3 bases. The CDR3 has 18 residues. In germline, CDR1 is KGHDR, CDR2 SFDVKD.

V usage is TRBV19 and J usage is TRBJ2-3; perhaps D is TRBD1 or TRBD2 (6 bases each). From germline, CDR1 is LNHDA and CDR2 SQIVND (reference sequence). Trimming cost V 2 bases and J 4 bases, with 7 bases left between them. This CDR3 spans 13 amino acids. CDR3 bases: TGTGCCAGTAGTATAAGGGGGGCAGATACGCAGTATTTT. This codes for CASSIRGADTQYF.

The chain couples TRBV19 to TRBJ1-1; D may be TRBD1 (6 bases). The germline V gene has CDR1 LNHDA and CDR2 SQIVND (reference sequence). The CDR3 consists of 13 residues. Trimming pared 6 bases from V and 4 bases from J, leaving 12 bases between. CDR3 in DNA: TGTGCCAGTAGAGCGGGCAGGGGCACTGAAGCTTTCTTT. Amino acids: CASRAGRGTEAFF.

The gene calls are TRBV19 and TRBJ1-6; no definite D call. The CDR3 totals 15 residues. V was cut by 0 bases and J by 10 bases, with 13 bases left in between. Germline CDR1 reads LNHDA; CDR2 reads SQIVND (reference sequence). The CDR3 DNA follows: TGTGCCAGTAGTATAGATCTACTAAAAGGATCACCCCTCCACTTT. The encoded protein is CASSIDLLKGSPLHF.